This T cell receptor beta chain was sequenced for a study of shared clonotypes between healthy human individuals. The CDR3 loop spans 17 amino acids. The germline CDR1 and CDR2 sequences are SNHLY and FYNNEI. Trimming pared 6 bases from V and 3 bases from J, leaving 24 bases between. Naive-designated CD8 cells lacked CD45RO, were positively enriched for CCR7, and omitted terminally differentiated effector memory CD45RA+ cells. Assay used: immunoSEQ multiplex PCR; TCRdb lists only in-frame clones, some missing. The profile shows approximately 2,200,000 clones, more than 85% of them singletons. The chain links TRBV2 to TRBJ2-7; D perhaps matches TRBD2 (6 bases). This TCR derives from a man in his late teens or twenties in good health. Some clones in this sample may be carry-over from other donors' samples. Sequencing input: naive CD8+ T cells from PBMCs. Here the CDR3 reads CASRGFGREEGLYEQYF. The CDR3 DNA follows: TGTGCCAGCAGAGGCTTCGGGCGGGAAGAGGGGCTCTACGAGCAGTACTTC.